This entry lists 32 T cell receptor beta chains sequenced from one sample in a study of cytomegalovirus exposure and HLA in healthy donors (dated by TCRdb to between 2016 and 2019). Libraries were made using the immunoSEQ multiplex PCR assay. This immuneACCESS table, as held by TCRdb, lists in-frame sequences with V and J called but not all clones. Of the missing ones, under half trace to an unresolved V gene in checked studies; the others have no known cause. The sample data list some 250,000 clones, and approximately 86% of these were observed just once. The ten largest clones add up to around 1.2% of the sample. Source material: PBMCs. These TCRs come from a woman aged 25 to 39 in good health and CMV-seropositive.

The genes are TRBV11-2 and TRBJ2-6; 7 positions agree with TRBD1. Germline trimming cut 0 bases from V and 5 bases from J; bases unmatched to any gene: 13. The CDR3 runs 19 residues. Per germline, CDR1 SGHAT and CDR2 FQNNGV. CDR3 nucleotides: TGTGCCAGCAGCTTAGATACCGACAGGGTGTCGCCTAGGGCCAACGTCCTGACTTTC. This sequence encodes CASSLDTDRVSPRANVLTF.

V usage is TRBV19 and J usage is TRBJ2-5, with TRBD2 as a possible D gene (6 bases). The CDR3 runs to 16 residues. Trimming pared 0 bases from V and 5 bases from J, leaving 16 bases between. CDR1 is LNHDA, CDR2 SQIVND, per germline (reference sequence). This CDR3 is CASSIDHGGGGETQYF. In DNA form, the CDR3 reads TGTGCCAGTAGTATAGATCACGGAGGTGGGGGGGAGACCCAGTACTTC.

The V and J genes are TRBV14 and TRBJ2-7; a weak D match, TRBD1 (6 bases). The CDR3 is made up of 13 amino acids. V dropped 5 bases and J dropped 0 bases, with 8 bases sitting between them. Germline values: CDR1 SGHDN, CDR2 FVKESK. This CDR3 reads CASSYRDSYEQYF. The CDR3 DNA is TGTGCCAGCAGCTACAGGGACTCCTACGAGCAGTACTTC.

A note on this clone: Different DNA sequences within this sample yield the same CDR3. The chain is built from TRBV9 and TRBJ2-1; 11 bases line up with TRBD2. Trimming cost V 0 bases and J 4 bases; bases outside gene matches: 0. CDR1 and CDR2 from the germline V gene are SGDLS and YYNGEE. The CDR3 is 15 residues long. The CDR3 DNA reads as TGTGCCAGCAGCGTAGGGACTAGCGGGTACAATGAGCAGTTCTTC. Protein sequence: CASSVGTSGYNEQFF.

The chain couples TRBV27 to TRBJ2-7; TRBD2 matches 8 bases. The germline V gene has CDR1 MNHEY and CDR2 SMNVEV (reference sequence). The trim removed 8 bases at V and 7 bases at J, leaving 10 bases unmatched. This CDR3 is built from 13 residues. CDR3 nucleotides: TGTGCCAGCGGCCTAGCGGGCGGGTGGGAGCAGTACTTC. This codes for CASGLAGGWEQYF.

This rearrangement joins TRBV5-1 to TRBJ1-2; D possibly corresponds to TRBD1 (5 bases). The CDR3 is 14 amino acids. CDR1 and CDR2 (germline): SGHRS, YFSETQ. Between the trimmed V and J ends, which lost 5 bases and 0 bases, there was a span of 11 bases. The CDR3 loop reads CASSPRESNYGYTF. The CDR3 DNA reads TGCGCCAGCAGTCCCAGGGAATCTAACTATGGCTACACCTTC.

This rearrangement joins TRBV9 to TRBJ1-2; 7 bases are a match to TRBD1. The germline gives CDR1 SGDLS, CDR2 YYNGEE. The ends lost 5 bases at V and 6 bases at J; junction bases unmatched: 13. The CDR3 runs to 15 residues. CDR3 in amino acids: CASRQGSAGIDGYTF. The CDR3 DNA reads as TGTGCCAGCAGACAGGGGTCTGCGGGTATAGATGGCTACACCTTC.

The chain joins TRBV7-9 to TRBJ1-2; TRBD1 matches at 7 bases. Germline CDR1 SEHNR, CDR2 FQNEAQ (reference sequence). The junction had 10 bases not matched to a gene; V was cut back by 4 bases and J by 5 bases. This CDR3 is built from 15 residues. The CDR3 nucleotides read TGTGCCAGCAGCTCCGCGACAGGGCTAGGGTATGGCTACACCTTC. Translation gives CASSSATGLGYGYTF.

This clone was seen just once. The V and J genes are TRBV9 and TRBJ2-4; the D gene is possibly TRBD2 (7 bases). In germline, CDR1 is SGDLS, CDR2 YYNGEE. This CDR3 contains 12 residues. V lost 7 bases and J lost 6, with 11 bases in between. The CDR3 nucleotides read TGTGCCAGCGGGAGGGGGGGAAACATTCAGTACTTC. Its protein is CASGRGGNIQYF.

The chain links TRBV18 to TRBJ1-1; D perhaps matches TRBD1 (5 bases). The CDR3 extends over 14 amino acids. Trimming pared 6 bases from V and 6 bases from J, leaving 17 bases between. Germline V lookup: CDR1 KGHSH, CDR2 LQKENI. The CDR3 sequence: CASSPTALRAEAFF. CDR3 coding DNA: TGTGCCAGCTCCCCGACAGCCCTTAGGGCTGAAGCTTTCTTT.

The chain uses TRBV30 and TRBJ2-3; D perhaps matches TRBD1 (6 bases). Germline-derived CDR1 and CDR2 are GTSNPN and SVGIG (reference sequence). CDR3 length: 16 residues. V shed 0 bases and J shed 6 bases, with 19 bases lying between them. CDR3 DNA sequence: TGTGCCTGGAGTGTATTGGGCAGGGGTAGGATGGATACGCAGTATTTT. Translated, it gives CAWSVLGRGRMDTQYF.

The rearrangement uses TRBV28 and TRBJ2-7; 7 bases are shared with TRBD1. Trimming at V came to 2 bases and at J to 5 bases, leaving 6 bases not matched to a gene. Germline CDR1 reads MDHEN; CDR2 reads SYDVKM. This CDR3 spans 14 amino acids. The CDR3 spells CASSLDRATHEQYF. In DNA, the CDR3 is TGTGCCAGCAGTTTAGACAGGGCAACCCACGAGCAGTACTTC.

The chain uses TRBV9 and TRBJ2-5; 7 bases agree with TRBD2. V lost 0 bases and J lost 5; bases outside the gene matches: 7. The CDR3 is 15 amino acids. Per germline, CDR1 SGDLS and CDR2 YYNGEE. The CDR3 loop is CASSVGTGGGETQYF. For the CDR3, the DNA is TGTGCCAGCAGCGTAGGAACGGGAGGAGGGGAGACCCAGTACTTC.

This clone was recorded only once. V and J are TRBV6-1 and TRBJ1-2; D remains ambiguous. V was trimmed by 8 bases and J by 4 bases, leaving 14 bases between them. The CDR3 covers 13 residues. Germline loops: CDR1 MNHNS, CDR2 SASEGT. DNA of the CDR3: TGTGCCAGCGACAACCCAGGATCCTATGGCTACACCTTC. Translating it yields CASDNPGSYGYTF.

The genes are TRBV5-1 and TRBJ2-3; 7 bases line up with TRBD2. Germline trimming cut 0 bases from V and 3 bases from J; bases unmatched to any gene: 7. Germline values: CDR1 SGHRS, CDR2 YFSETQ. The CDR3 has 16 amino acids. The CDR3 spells CASSLAGAGGTDTQYF. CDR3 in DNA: TGCGCCAGCAGCTTGGCGGGAGCCGGGGGGACAGATACGCAGTATTTT.

CDR3 loop: CASSMGQVAYEQYF. CDR3 sequence (DNA): TGTGCCAGTAGTATGGGGCAGGTAGCCTACGAGCAGTACTTC. This chain links TRBV19 with TRBJ2-7; a weak D match, TRBD1 (5 bases). V was shortened by 3 bases and J by 2 bases, with 11 bases between the two germline ends. The CDR3 contains 14 residues. CDR1 and CDR2 (germline): LNHDA, SQIVND (reference sequence). Full variable domain (rest looked up from reference TRBV19 and TRBJ2-7): DGGITQSPKYLFRKEGQNVTLSCEQNLNHDAMYWYRQDPGQGLRLIYYSQIVNDFQKGDIAEGYSVSREKKESFPLTVTSAQKNPTAFYLCASSMGQVAYEQYFGPGTRLTVT.

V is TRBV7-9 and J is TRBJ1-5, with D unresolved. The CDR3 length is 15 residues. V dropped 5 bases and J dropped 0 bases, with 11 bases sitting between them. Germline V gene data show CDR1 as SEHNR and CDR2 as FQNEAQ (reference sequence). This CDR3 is CASSMAGSSNQPQHF. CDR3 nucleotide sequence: TGTGCCAGCAGCATGGCAGGCAGTAGCAATCAGCCCCAGCATTTT.

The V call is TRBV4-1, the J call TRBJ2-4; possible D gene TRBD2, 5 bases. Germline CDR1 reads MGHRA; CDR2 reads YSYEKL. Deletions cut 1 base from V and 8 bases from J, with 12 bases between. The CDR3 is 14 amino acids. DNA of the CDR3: TGCGCCAGCAGCCAAGTCGGGAAGGGAGACATTCAGTACTTC. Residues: CASSQVGKGDIQYF.

The CDR3 DNA sequence: TGCGCCAGCAGCTTGGTCGCTAGCGCCTTCACCATTCCAGATACGCAGTATTTT. Translated: CASSLVASAFTIPDTQYF. The genes are TRBV5-1 and TRBJ2-3; possibly TRBD2 for D (6 bases). The CDR3 covers 18 residues. Germline V gene sequence: CDR1 SGHRS, CDR2 YFSETQ. The ends were cut back, 0 bases at V and 4 bases at J, with 21 bases in the middle.

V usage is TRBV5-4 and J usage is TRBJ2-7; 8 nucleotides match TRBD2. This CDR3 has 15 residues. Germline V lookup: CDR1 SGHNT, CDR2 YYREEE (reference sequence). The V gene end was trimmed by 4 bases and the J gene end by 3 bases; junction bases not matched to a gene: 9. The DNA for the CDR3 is TGTGCCAGCAGCCCACGAGCGGGAGTACTCTACGAGCAGTACTTC. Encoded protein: CASSPRAGVLYEQYF.

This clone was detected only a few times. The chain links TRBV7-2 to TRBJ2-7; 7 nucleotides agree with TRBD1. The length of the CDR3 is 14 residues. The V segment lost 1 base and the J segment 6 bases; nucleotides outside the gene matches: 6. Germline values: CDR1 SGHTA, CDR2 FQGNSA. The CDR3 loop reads CASSLGPRGTEQYF. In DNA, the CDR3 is TGTGCCAGCAGCTTAGGTCCCAGGGGGACCGAGCAGTACTTC.

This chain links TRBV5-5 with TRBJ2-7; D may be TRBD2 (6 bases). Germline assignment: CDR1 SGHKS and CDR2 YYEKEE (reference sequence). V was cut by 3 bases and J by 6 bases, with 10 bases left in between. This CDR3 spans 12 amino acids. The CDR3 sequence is CASSWLGGEQYF. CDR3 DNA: TGTGCCAGCAGCTGGCTGGGAGGCGAGCAGTACTTC. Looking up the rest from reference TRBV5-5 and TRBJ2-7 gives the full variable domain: DAGVTQSPTHLIKTRGQQVTLRCSPISGHKSVSWYQQVLGQGPQFIFQYYEKEERGRGNFPDRFSARQFPNYSSELNVNALLLGDSALYLCASSWLGGEQYFGPGTRLTVT.

CDR3 amino acids: CASSVEEAHISGNTIYF. Written as DNA, the CDR3 is TGTGCCAGCAGCGTAGAAGAGGCCCACATATCTGGAAACACCATATATTTT. The chain combines TRBV9 with TRBJ1-3, with no clear D. Deletions cut 0 bases from V and 1 base from J, with 14 bases between. CDR3 length: 17 residues. CDR1 SGDLS and CDR2 YYNGEE come from the germline V gene.

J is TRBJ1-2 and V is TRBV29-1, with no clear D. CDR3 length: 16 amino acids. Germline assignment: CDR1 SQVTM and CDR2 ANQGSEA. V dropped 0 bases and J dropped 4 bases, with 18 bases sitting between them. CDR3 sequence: CSVEDRLREVTYGYTF. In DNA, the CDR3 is TGCAGCGTTGAAGATCGTCTGAGGGAGGTAACCTATGGCTACACCTTC.

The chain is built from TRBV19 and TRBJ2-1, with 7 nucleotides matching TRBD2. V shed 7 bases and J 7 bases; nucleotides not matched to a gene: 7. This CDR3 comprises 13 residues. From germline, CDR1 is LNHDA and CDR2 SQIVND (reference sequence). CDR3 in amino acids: CASIPNSGNEQFF. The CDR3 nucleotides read TGTGCCAGTATCCCCAATAGCGGGAATGAGCAGTTCTTC.

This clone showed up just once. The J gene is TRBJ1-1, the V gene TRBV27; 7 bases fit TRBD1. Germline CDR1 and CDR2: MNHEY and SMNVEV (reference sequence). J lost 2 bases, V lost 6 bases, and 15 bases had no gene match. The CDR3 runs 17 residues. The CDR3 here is CASSPNRGFGLNTEAFF. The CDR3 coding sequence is TGTGCCAGCAGCCCCAACAGGGGTTTTGGACTTAACACTGAAGCTTTCTTT.

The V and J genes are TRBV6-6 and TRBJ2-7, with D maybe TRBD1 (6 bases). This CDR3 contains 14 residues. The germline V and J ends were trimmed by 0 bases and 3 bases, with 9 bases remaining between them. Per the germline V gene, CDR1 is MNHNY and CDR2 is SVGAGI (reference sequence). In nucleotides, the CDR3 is TGTGCCAGCAGTTACTCGGACAGCCACTACGAGCAGTACTTC. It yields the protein CASSYSDSHYEQYF.

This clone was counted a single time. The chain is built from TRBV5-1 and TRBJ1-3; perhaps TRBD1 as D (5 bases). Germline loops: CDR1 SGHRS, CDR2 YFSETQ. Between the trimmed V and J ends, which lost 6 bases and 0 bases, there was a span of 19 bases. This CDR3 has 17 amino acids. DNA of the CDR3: TGCGCCAGCAAAGTCGGGGGAGGTATTGGCTCTGGAAACACCATATATTTT. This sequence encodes CASKVGGGIGSGNTIYF.

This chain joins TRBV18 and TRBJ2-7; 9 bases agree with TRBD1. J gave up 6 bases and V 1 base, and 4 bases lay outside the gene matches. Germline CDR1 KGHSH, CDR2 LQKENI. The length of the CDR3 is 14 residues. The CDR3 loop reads CASSPLGQGGEQYF. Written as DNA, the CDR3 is TGTGCCAGCTCACCACTGGGACAGGGAGGCGAGCAGTACTTC.

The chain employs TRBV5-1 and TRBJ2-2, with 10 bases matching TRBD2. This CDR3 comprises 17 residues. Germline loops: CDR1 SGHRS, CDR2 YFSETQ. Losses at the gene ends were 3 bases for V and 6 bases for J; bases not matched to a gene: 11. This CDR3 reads CASSSPQREGSAGELFF. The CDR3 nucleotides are TGCGCCAGCAGCTCCCCCCAGCGGGAGGGCAGTGCCGGGGAGCTGTTTTTT.

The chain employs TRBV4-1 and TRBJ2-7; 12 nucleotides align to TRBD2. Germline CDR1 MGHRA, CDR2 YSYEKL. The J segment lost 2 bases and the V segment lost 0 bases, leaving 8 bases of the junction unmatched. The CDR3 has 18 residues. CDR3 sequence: CASSQEPGLAGLTYEQYF. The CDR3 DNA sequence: TGCGCCAGCAGCCAAGAGCCCGGACTAGCGGGACTAACCTACGAGCAGTACTTC.

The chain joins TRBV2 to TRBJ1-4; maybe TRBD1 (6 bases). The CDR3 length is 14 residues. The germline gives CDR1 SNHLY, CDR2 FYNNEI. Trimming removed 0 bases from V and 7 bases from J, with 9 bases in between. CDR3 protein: CASSEAGHFEKLFF. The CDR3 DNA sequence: TGTGCCAGCAGTGAAGCGGGACACTTTGAAAAACTGTTTTTT.